The rows below give T cell receptor beta chains drawn from one sample of a study of TIL therapy for anti-PD-1-resistant metastatic lung cancer. Method: immunoSEQ multiplex PCR; TCRdb's copy keeps in-frame clones and lacks some. Here the sample spans approximately 22,000 clones, about two thirds being singletons. Sequenced material: blood, taken at baseline. Receptors originate from a person aged 25-85 years with non-small cell lung cancer. CDR3s include the opening cysteine and the closing phenylalanine or tryptophan. The order of the fields is V gene, CDR3 length, D gene, clone size, J gene, CDR3 protein, CDR3 DNA. D genes are given only for firm matches. Size is omitted from some rows. Given values are once, few, many or a class for expanded clones.

>TRBV5-1|15|TRBD1|NA|TRBJ2-2
CASSSGQANTGELFF
TGCGCCAGCAGCTCCGGACAGGCGAACACCGGGGAGCTGTTTTTT
>TRBV5-6|16|TRBD2|NA|TRBJ2-1
CASSGPGRGVSNEQFF
TGTGCCAGCAGCGGGCCAGGGCGGGGGGTTTCGAATGAGCAGTTCTTC
>TRBV7-9|15|TRBD2|NA|TRBJ2-3
CASSFEAGGPDTQYF
TGTGCCAGCAGCTTTGAAGCGGGAGGGCCAGATACGCAGTATTTT
>TRBV7-3|14|TRBD1|NA|TRBJ2-2
CATRGQGATGELFF
TGTGCCACCCGGGGACAGGGGGCCACCGGGGAGCTGTTTTTT
>TRBV5-1|14|NA|NA|TRBJ2-5
CASSLGWIQETQYF
TGCGCCAGCAGCTTGGGATGGATCCAAGAGACCCAGTACTTC
>TRBV6-1|16|TRBD1|NA|TRBJ2-2
CASSEASGGVTGELFF
TGTGCCAGCAGTGAAGCTTCAGGGGGCGTCACCGGGGAGCTGTTTTTT
>TRBV9|13|TRBD1|NA|TRBJ1-1
CASSVTGVTEAFF
TGTGCCAGCAGCGTAACAGGGGTAACTGAAGCTTTCTTT
>TRBV19|15|TRBD1|NA|TRBJ2-7
CASSTTRDSPYEQYF
TGTGCCAGTAGTACTACCCGGGACAGTCCCTACGAGCAGTACTTC
>TRBV5-1|14|TRBD1|NA|TRBJ1-2
CASSLTTGVDGYTF
TGCGCCAGCAGCTTGACGACAGGGGTGGATGGCTACACCTTC
>TRBV7-9|12|NA|NA|TRBJ1-1
CASSSGQTEAFF
TGTGCCAGCAGCTCCGGACAGACTGAAGCTTTCTTT
>TRBV7-8|16|NA|NA|TRBJ1-3
CASSLDRGRSGNTIYF
TGTGCCAGCAGCTTAGACCGGGGCCGGTCTGGAAACACCATATATTTT
>TRBV6-5|13|NA|NA|TRBJ2-7
CASRLASTYEQYF
TGTGCCAGCAGACTAGCTTCGACCTACGAGCAGTACTTC
>TRBV6-5|11|NA|NA|TRBJ1-4
CASTSSKKLFF
TGTGCCAGCACTTCGTCTAAAAAACTGTTTTTT
>TRBV6-5|14|NA|NA|TRBJ2-5
CASRTRDWQETQYF
TGTGCCAGCAGGACCAGGGACTGGCAAGAGACCCAGTACTTC
>TRBV5-1|14|NA|NA|TRBJ1-1
CASSPGRTNTEAFF
TGCGCCAGCAGCCCGGGACGGACAAACACTGAAGCTTTCTTT
>TRBV29-1|14|TRBD2|NA|TRBJ2-5
CSAIGLAGYETQYF
TGCAGCGCCATCGGACTAGCGGGATACGAGACCCAGTACTTC
>TRBV2|14|NA|NA|TRBJ1-4
CASTVRGNYEKLFF
TGTGCCAGCACCGTCCGGGGAAATTACGAAAAACTGTTTTTT
>TRBV2|11|NA|few|TRBJ2-3
CASSIIDTQYF
TGTGCCAGCAGCATAATAGATACGCAGTATTTT
>TRBV9|17|NA|NA|TRBJ1-6
CASSVGGRELGDSPLHF
TGTGCCAGCAGCGTAGGGGGCCGGGAGCTAGGGGATTCACCCCTCCACTTT
>TRBV3-1/TRBV3-2|12|NA|NA|TRBJ2-7
CASSSSSGEQYF
TGTGCCAGCAGCTCAAGCTCGGGAGAGCAGTACTTC
>TRBV9|15|TRBD2|NA|TRBJ2-5
CASSRRLAGAETQYF
TGTGCCAGCAGCCGCAGACTAGCGGGAGCAGAGACCCAGTACTTC